The TCR beta chain under discussion was sequenced for a study of blood T cell repertoires in COVID-19 (dated by TCRdb to 2020 to 2022). About the investigation overall: Samples from collaborators originated in the United States, Italy and Spain and spanned both the acute and convalescent phases of COVID-19. The repertoires were made available in a free public database intended to serve as a resource for research on the immune response to SARS-CoV-2. Subjects who had been exposed to COVID-19, were actively infected with it, or had recovered from it provided the deeply sampled blood TCRbeta repertoires that made up the dataset. The sample metadata nearly always contained a de-identified subject ID, COVID-19 status, age in years and sex. The prospective study material was composed of cDNA or gDNA derived from T cells, B-cell-depleted T cells, or PBMCs. Where HLA class I and class II types were available, the types were taken from metadata supplied by the sample provider, not from assay-based typing. Samples came from the ongoing ImmuneRACE study (first 160 participants) plus 1,254 subjects from 6 global collaborators.

Regarding this clone: Its antigen target is currently unknown. One base away there is no much larger clone; base qualities are not given.

TCRbeta CDR3 regions were amplified from genomic DNA by means of the immunoSEQ Assay, a bias-controlled multiplex PCR. The study's own analysis went as follows. The number of nucleated cells in each sample was estimated by amplification of reference gene primers within the assay. To quantify the absolute abundance of each unique TCRbeta CDR3 rearrangement, sequence reads were collapsed and filtered. For each sample, productive Simpson clonality was calculated by taking the square root of Simpson's diversity index across productive rearrangements. TCRdb limited this immuneACCESS table to in-frame rearrangements with V and J called. A share of clones is missing; checked studies link under half to unresolved V genes, and the rest is unexplained. The V and J calls and clone size are taken from that table; D and trimming were inferred from the DNA. In all, the sample holds under 140,000 clones, and approximately 65% of those were seen once. 6% to 8.5% of the sample goes to the ten largest clones.

Trimming takes 3 bases from V and 0 bases from J, and the germline ends sit 20 bases apart. There are 18 amino acids in the CDR3, from cysteine to phenylalanine inclusive. Here the CDR3 DNA is all that survives: 54 bases in frame from base 1. Based on the germline V gene, the CDR1 and CDR2 sequences are SGHTA and FQGNSA. Beyond this particular receptor, the publication reports: The amount of clinical and demographic metadata varied by source and participant and was provided uncurated.

Each collaborating institution followed its own protocols to collect whole blood in K2EDTA tubes. For TCRbeta analysis, collaborators shipped samples as frozen whole blood, isolated PBMCs, or DNA extracted from either of those sample types. Sequencing input: peripheral blood. The sequence was obtained from a woman aged 55-70 years with acute or convalescent COVID-19. The chain couples TRBV7-2 to TRBJ1-1, with a weak D call of TRBD1 (6 bases match). The DNA sequence is TGTGCCAGCAGCTTTCCGACAGGTGGAGCCGCAATGAACACTGAAGCTTTCTTT. Protein translation: CASSFPTGGAAMNTEAFF.